The rows below give T cell receptor beta chains drawn from one sample of a study of tumor-infiltrating lymphocytes in localized non-small cell lung cancer. The method was immunoSEQ multiplex PCR; TCRdb's version includes in-frame clones alone and lacks a portion of them. The data contain 11,000 to 15,000 clones, 65% to 90% of them singletons. Sequences were obtained from lung tumor tissue. The receptors were gathered from a human donor with non-small cell lung cancer. Both conserved end residues are part of each CDR3. Fields, in order: CDR3 DNA, CDR3 protein, J gene, clone size, V gene, D gene, CDR3 length. A D gene is named only where the DNA matches it firmly. Where a row states a size, it is once, few, many or the class of an expanded clone; other rows omit it.

DNA: TGTGCCAGCAGTTACCGGGGGGTTAATGAAAAACTGTTTTTT
CDR3: CASSYRGVNEKLFF
J: TRBJ1-4
size: .
V: TRBV6-5
D: .
length: 14

DNA: TGTGCCAGCAGCCGTACAGGGACCACCGGGGAGCTGTTTTTT
CDR3: CASSRTGTTGELFF
J: TRBJ2-2
size: .
V: TRBV16
D: .
length: 14

DNA: TGCAGCATAGACGCGGACCAAGAGACCCAGTACTTC
CDR3: CSIDADQETQYF
J: TRBJ2-5
size: .
V: TRBV29-1
D: .
length: 12

DNA: TGTGCCAGCAGCTTGACTAGCGGGAGGGCTGAACAAGAGACCCAGTACTTC
CDR3: CASSLTSGRAEQETQYF
J: TRBJ2-5
size: .
V: TRBV5-6
D: TRBD2
length: 17

DNA: TGTGCCAGCAGCTTATTTCAGGAAGATACGCAGTATTTT
CDR3: CASSLFQEDTQYF
J: TRBJ2-3
size: .
V: TRBV7-9
D: .
length: 13

DNA: TGTGCCAGCAGTTACGACCTTACAAGTGAAGCTTTCTTT
CDR3: CASSYDLTSEAFF
J: TRBJ1-1
size: once
V: TRBV6-5
D: .
length: 13

DNA: TGTGCCAGCAGTGCCACAGGGCGGGGGCATCAGCCCCAGCATTTT
CDR3: CASSATGRGHQPQHF
J: TRBJ1-5
size: .
V: TRBV28
D: .
length: 15

DNA: TGTGCCAGCCCCGGGCGGGGAGAGACCCAGTACTTC
CDR3: CASPGRGETQYF
J: TRBJ2-5
size: few
V: TRBV2
D: .
length: 12

DNA: TGTGCCAGCAGTTTTTACACGAATGAAAAACTGTTTTTT
CDR3: CASSFYTNEKLFF
J: TRBJ1-4
size: .
V: TRBV25-1
D: .
length: 13

DNA: TGTGCCAGTAGTCTACAATGGGCTAGCGGGGACTTATCGAACACCGGGGAGCTGTTTTTT
CDR3: CASSLQWASGDLSNTGELFF
J: TRBJ2-2
size: .
V: TRBV19
D: TRBD2
length: 20

DNA: TGCGCCAGCAGCTCGGACAGGGGCGATAATGAAAAACTGTTTTTT
CDR3: CASSSDRGDNEKLFF
J: TRBJ1-4
size: .
V: TRBV5-1
D: TRBD1
length: 15

DNA: TGTGCCAGCAGTGCGCTTAAGGGAGGCGAGCAGTACTTC
CDR3: CASSALKGGEQYF
J: TRBJ2-7
size: .
V: TRBV6-6
D: .
length: 13

DNA: TGCGCCAGCAGTGGACAGGGTGGCCAGCCCCAGCATTTT
CDR3: CASSGQGGQPQHF
J: TRBJ1-5
size: .
V: TRBV10-2
D: TRBD1
length: 13

DNA: TGTGCCAGCAGCGTTTCTAGCGGGAGCGACACCGGGGAGCTGTTTTTT
CDR3: CASSVSSGSDTGELFF
J: TRBJ2-2
size: .
V: TRBV9
D: TRBD2
length: 16

DNA: TGCAGCGTCTCAGGGTCCCCCCAAGAGACCCAGTACTTC
CDR3: CSVSGSPQETQYF
J: TRBJ2-5
size: few
V: TRBV29-1
D: .
length: 13

DNA: TGTGCCAGCCGATCGGACAGGGAGTACGAGCAGTACTTC
CDR3: CASRSDREYEQYF
J: TRBJ2-7
size: .
V: TRBV6-1
D: TRBD1
length: 13

DNA: TGCAGCGTTGAGACAGGGATGGAAGGAAACACCATATATTTT
CDR3: CSVETGMEGNTIYF
J: TRBJ1-3
size: .
V: TRBV29-1
D: TRBD1
length: 14

DNA: TGTGCCAGCAGCTCCCTTCGGGACGGGGAGCTGTTTTTT
CDR3: CASSSLRDGELFF
J: TRBJ2-2
size: .
V: TRBV7-8
D: .
length: 13

DNA: TGTGCCAGCAGCTTGTGGACAGCCAATGGCTACACCTTC
CDR3: CASSLWTANGYTF
J: TRBJ1-2
size: few
V: TRBV5-4
D: .
length: 13

DNA: TGTGCCAGCAGCCGGGACAGGGGGCAGAGAGCTTTCTTT
CDR3: CASSRDRGQRAFF
J: TRBJ1-1
size: .
V: TRBV7-8
D: TRBD1
length: 13

DNA: TGTGCCAGCAGCCAAAGTAGGACCCAGCATTTT
CDR3: CASSQSRTQHF
J: TRBJ1-5
size: .
V: TRBV2
D: .
length: 11

DNA: TGTGCCAGCAGTTTCGGACTAGCCTCCCAATTTGGAGAGCAGTTCTTC
CDR3: CASSFGLASQFGEQFF
J: TRBJ2-1
size: few
V: TRBV28
D: TRBD2
length: 16

DNA: TGTGCCACAGGGAGCAATCAGCCCCAGCATTTT
CDR3: CATGSNQPQHF
J: TRBJ1-5
size: .
V: TRBV19
D: .
length: 11

DNA: TGTGCCAGCAGTTTATACCAGGTTGGGGGGGAGCGCACCGGGGAGCTGTTTTTT
CDR3: CASSLYQVGGERTGELFF
J: TRBJ2-2
size: .
V: TRBV27
D: TRBD2
length: 18

DNA: TGTGCCAGCAGCTTGGGGAGAACCTCCTACGAGCAGTACTTC
CDR3: CASSLGRTSYEQYF
J: TRBJ2-7
size: .
V: TRBV11-3
D: .
length: 14

DNA: TGCGCCAGCAGCCCCGGGACAGGGAACACTGAAGCTTTCTTT
CDR3: CASSPGTGNTEAFF
J: TRBJ1-1
size: .
V: TRBV5-1
D: TRBD1
length: 14

DNA: TGTGCCAGCAGCTTGGTCCAGGGGGCGTACAATGAGCAGTTCTTC
CDR3: CASSLVQGAYNEQFF
J: TRBJ2-1
size: few
V: TRBV5-8
D: TRBD1
length: 15

DNA: TGTGCCAGCACTCGTGGATACGAGCAGTACTTC
CDR3: CASTRGYEQYF
J: TRBJ2-7
size: .
V: TRBV27
D: .
length: 11

DNA: TGTGCCAGCAGTTTAAGGGGGGGATCCGGGTACCCATATGGCTACACCTTC
CDR3: CASSLRGGSGYPYGYTF
J: TRBJ1-2
size: .
V: TRBV27
D: .
length: 17

DNA: TGTGCCAGCAGCTACGATTTGAACACTGAAGCTTTCTTT
CDR3: CASSYDLNTEAFF
J: TRBJ1-1
size: .
V: TRBV5-5
D: .
length: 13

DNA: TGTGCCAGCAGCGGAGGGGGGACAGGGAATGAAAAACTGTTTTTT
CDR3: CASSGGGTGNEKLFF
J: TRBJ1-4
size: few
V: TRBV9
D: TRBD1
length: 15